This T cell receptor beta chain was retrieved from a study of blood T cell repertoires in COVID-19. Study context: PBMCs, B-cell-depleted T cells, or T cells provided the cDNA or gDNA that made up the material.

The data were produced by immunoSEQ multiplex PCR, yet TCRdb's version contains in-frame clones alone and is incomplete. The sample has more than 200,000 clones, approximately 84% seen once; the top ten hold 4.4%. V was shortened by 6 bases and J by 9 bases, with 20 bases between the two germline ends. The CDR3 consists of 15 residues. The germline CDR1 and CDR2 sequences are LNHDA and SQIVND (reference sequence). This clonotype was sampled from a man aged 50-59 years with active or convalescent COVID-19. Sequenced: peripheral blood. This sequence joins TRBV19 and TRBJ1-4; D unresolved. The CDR3 loop reads CASRSLNSNFQKLFF. The CDR3 DNA follows: TGTGCCAGTAGGTCCTTGAACTCCAATTTTCAAAAACTGTTTTTT.